These 32 T cell receptor beta chains came from one sample sequenced in a study of blood T cell repertoires in COVID-19 (dated by TCRdb to the early 2020s). Libraries were made using the immunoSEQ multiplex PCR assay. TCRdb mirrors the immuneACCESS table, restricted to in-frame sequences. Some clones are absent from its copies; in checked studies, under half trace to an unresolved V gene, and the reason for the others is unknown. The sample records some 120,000 clones, 85% of which are singletons. The ten top clones hold approximately 1.5% of the sample. Sequencing was done on a sample of peripheral blood. The receptors stem from a man aged 40-49 years with acute or convalescent COVID-19.

The chain couples TRBV11-3 to TRBJ2-1, with 7 bases that match TRBD2. This CDR3 has 14 amino acids. The V and J ends lost 5 bases and 1 base, in that order; junction bases with no gene match: 2. Looked up from germline, CDR1 is SGHNT and CDR2 is YENEEA. CDR3 sequence reads: CASSPGGSYNEQFF. The CDR3, as DNA: TGTGCCAGCAGCCCCGGGGGGTCCTACAATGAGCAGTTCTTC.

The genes are TRBV3-1 (or the pseudogene TRBV3-2) and TRBJ2-7; 10 bases map to TRBD2. CDR3 length: 14 residues. Trimming took 4 bases from V and 1 from J; bases not matched to a gene: 1. The germline V gene has CDR1 LGHDT and CDR2 YNNKEL (reference sequence). The DNA of the CDR3 is TGTGCCAGCAGCCGGACTAGCGGATCCTACGAGCAGTACTTC. As protein: CASSRTSGSYEQYF.

V usage is TRBV3-1 (or the pseudogene TRBV3-2) and J usage is TRBJ1-2; 10 nucleotides align to TRBD1. V was clipped by 4 bases and J by 4 bases; unmatched bases: 6. Germline CDR1 reads LGHDT; CDR2 reads YNNKEL (reference sequence). This CDR3 has 15 amino acids. CDR3 DNA sequence: TGTGCCAGCAGCCCCAGGACAGGGGGGGTCTATGGCTACACCTTC. Translation: CASSPRTGGVYGYTF.

CDR3 protein: CASSKQGSGYEQYF. The CDR3 coding sequence is TGTGCCAGCAGTAAACAGGGTTCCGGCTACGAGCAGTACTTC. The chain uses TRBV2 and TRBJ2-7; TRBD1 might be the D (6 bases). This CDR3 comprises 14 residues. V was cut by 5 bases and J by 3 bases, with 14 bases left in between. Germline assignment: CDR1 SNHLY and CDR2 FYNNEI.

This chain joins TRBV19 and TRBJ2-7, with D uncertain. Germline V lookup: CDR1 LNHDA, CDR2 SQIVND (reference sequence). V lost 1 base, J lost 7 bases, and 11 bases lay in between. The CDR3 extends over 13 amino acids. CDR3 residues: CASSIGPGLEQYF. The CDR3 DNA reads TGTGCCAGTAGTATAGGTCCTGGCTTGGAGCAGTACTTC.

This rearrangement joins TRBV27 to TRBJ2-3; 14 bases fit TRBD2. Germline-derived CDR1 and CDR2 are MNHEY and SMNVEV (reference sequence). The CDR3 covers 16 residues. The trim removed 6 bases at V and 4 bases at J, leaving 6 bases unmatched. The CDR3 protein is CASRVTSGGEADTQYF. CDR3 sequence (DNA): TGTGCCAGCAGGGTGACTAGCGGGGGGGAGGCAGATACGCAGTATTTT.

The chain combines TRBV27 with TRBJ2-1; 11 bases fit TRBD2. Germline assignment: CDR1 MNHEY and CDR2 SMNVEV (reference sequence). V lost 4 bases, J lost 3 bases, and 5 bases stayed unmatched. The CDR3 has 16 amino acids. DNA for the CDR3: TGTGCCAGCAGTTCACCGGGACTAGCGGTCTACAATGAGCAGTTCTTC. Protein: CASSSPGLAVYNEQFF.

The V and J genes are TRBV3-1 (or the pseudogene TRBV3-2) and TRBJ1-5, with 7 positions matching TRBD1. V lost 4 bases, J lost 1 base, and 1 base stayed unmatched. The CDR3 loop spans 14 amino acids. CDR1 is LGHDT and CDR2 is YNNKEL in the germline V gene (reference sequence). CDR3 DNA: TGTGCCAGCAGCCTACAGGGGAGCAATCAGCCCCAGCATTTT. Protein product: CASSLQGSNQPQHF.

This sequence joins TRBV5-6 and TRBJ2-1; 9 bases agree with TRBD2. In germline, CDR1 is SGHDT, CDR2 YYEEEE. Trimming cost V 1 base and J 3 bases; bases outside gene matches: 2. CDR3 length equals 15 residues. CDR3 amino acids: CASSLRRGGYNEQFF. The CDR3 DNA is TGTGCCAGCAGCTTGAGGCGGGGGGGCTACAATGAGCAGTTCTTC.

The chain combines TRBV3-1 (or the pseudogene TRBV3-2) with TRBJ2-1; 8 bases agree with TRBD2. With V trimmed by 2 bases and J by 4 bases, 13 bases remained unmatched. CDR3 length: 18 amino acids. Germline lookup yields CDR1 LGHDT and CDR2 YNNKEL (reference sequence). The CDR3 is CASSQNFKSGSRYNEQFF. The CDR3 DNA follows: TGTGCCAGCAGCCAAAATTTCAAAAGCGGGAGTAGGTACAATGAGCAGTTCTTC.

The V call is TRBV10-3, the J call TRBJ1-4; 8 bases map to TRBD1. The length of the CDR3 is 13 residues. Looked up from germline, CDR1 is ENHRY and CDR2 is SYGVKD. After removal of 8 bases from V and 7 bases from J, the junction contained 6 bases not matched to a gene. The CDR3 reads CAIAGTGGEKLFF. CDR3 DNA: TGTGCCATCGCCGGGACAGGTGGTGAAAAACTGTTTTTT.

The chain has TRBV18 and TRBJ2-1, with 11 nucleotides matching TRBD2. This CDR3 comprises 16 residues. The junction had 6 bases not matched to a gene; V was cut back by 3 bases and J by 5 bases. Germline values: CDR1 KGHSH, CDR2 LQKENI. This CDR3 reads CASSPLSGRANNEQFF. DNA for the CDR3: TGTGCCAGCTCACCGCTTAGCGGGAGGGCCAACAATGAGCAGTTCTTC.

This clone was found a few times. The genes are TRBV20-1 and TRBJ1-4; possible D gene TRBD1, 6 bases. Germline values: CDR1 DFQATT, CDR2 SNEGSKA (reference sequence). V lost 3 bases to trimming and J lost 6 bases, with 20 bases between them. The CDR3 loop spans 16 amino acids. The CDR3 DNA reads as TGCAGTGCTAGTCCCCCGGGACATTCGGGGTATGAAAAACTGTTTTTT. Its protein product is CSASPPGHSGYEKLFF.

This clone was seen a single time. This chain joins TRBV9 and TRBJ2-3, with 7 nucleotides matching TRBD1. This CDR3 contains 15 residues. V lost 3 bases and J lost 8; bases outside the gene matches: 12. CDR1 is SGDLS, CDR2 YYNGEE, per germline. CDR3 region: CASSGSGTEYGTQYF. The CDR3 DNA reads as TGTGCCAGCAGCGGATCCGGGACAGAATATGGTACGCAGTATTTT.

V and J are TRBV12-3 or TRBV12-4 and TRBJ1-2; D unclear. The CDR3 length is 12 residues. V was shortened by 10 bases and J by 0 bases, with 9 bases between the two germline ends. The chain's CDR3 is CATSGANYGYTF. Here the CDR3 DNA reads TGTGCCACCTCGGGAGCTAACTATGGCTACACCTTC.

This clone has just a few counts. This chain uses TRBV6-6 with TRBJ2-2; TRBD1 matches at 8 bases. V lost 10 bases and J lost 5; bases outside the gene matches: 6. The germline gives CDR1 MNHNY, CDR2 SVGAGI (reference sequence). The CDR3 extends over 13 amino acids. The DNA of the CDR3 is TGTGCCAATGGACAGGGAGAGACCGGGGAGCTGTTTTTT. Residues: CANGQGETGELFF.

This sequence joins TRBV28 and TRBJ2-3; 8 bases are a match to TRBD2. V was clipped by 3 bases and J by 4 bases; unmatched bases: 3. CDR3 length: 14 amino acids. Germline assignment: CDR1 MDHEN and CDR2 SYDVKM. The DNA of the CDR3 is TGTGCCAGCAGTTTGGGGCGGGAGGCAGATACGCAGTATTTT. Translating gives CASSLGREADTQYF.

This chain connects TRBV27 to TRBJ2-1, with 7 bases fitting TRBD1. CDR3 length: 16 amino acids. The J segment lost 0 bases and the V segment lost 4 bases, leaving 6 bases of the junction unmatched. Germline assignment: CDR1 MNHEY and CDR2 SMNVEV (reference sequence). The CDR3 region has the DNA TGTGCCAGCAGTTCCCGGTCAGGGGGCTCCTACAATGAGCAGTTCTTC. Its translation: CASSSRSGGSYNEQFF.

The chain has TRBV10-3 and TRBJ2-2; perhaps TRBD2 as D (6 bases). Trimming took off 10 bases at V and 0 bases at J, with 12 bases between the two ends. The CDR3 has 14 amino acids. Germline lookup yields CDR1 ENHRY and CDR2 SYGVKD. The chain's CDR3 is CASTGVPNTGELFF. In DNA, the CDR3 is TGTGCCAGTACGGGGGTCCCGAACACCGGGGAGCTGTTTTTT.

The chain combines TRBV4-1 with TRBJ2-3, with 8 bases identical to TRBD2. CDR1 and CDR2 from the germline V gene are MGHRA and YSYEKL. Trimming at V came to 5 bases and at J to 4 bases, leaving 17 bases not matched to a gene. CDR3 length equals 18 residues. The CDR3 reads CASSSERGGGISSDTQYF. CDR3 nucleotide sequence: TGCGCCAGCAGCTCCGAGAGGGGCGGGGGGATTTCCTCAGATACGCAGTATTTT.

This chain connects TRBV12-3 or TRBV12-4 to TRBJ2-1; D is unclear. With 10 bases removed from V and 5 bases from J, the gap between germline ends came to 12 bases. The CDR3 runs 12 residues. Written as DNA, the CDR3 is TGTGCCACAGCAATTACAGACAATGAGCAGTTCTTC. This sequence encodes CATAITDNEQFF.

The gene calls are TRBV9 and TRBJ2-3; 9 positions agree with TRBD2. The CDR3 has 16 amino acids. Germline values: CDR1 SGDLS, CDR2 YYNGEE. V lost 0 bases to trimming and J lost 1 base; unmatched junction nucleotides: 3. CDR3 bases: TGTGCCAGCAGCGTAGGTAGACTAGCGGGCACAGATACGCAGTATTTT. This translates into CASSVGRLAGTDTQYF.

This rearrangement joins TRBV21-1 to TRBJ1-5; the table's D call TRBD1 went unverified against the DNA. TRBV21-1 is flagged as a pseudogene. The CDR3 is 15 amino acids. For the CDR3, the DNA is TGTGCCAGCAACTCCGGGGGACAGACCTATCAGCCCCAGCATTTT. It translates to CASNSGGQTYQPQHF.

The V call is TRBV6-5, the J call TRBJ1-3, with 7 bases identical to TRBD1. CDR1 and CDR2 (germline): MNHEY, SVGAGI. Trimming at V came to 7 bases and at J to 2 bases, leaving 8 bases not matched to a gene. The CDR3 sequence is 15 residues long. The CDR3 is CASKGKGQTGNTIYF. The CDR3 region has the DNA TGTGCCAGCAAGGGAAAGGGACAGACTGGAAACACCATATATTTT.

The chain links TRBV7-9 to TRBJ2-1, with a possible D match to TRBD1 (5 bases). V was clipped by 2 bases and J by 6 bases, with 11 bases between them. Germline CDR1 is SEHNR and CDR2 is FQNEAQ (reference sequence). This CDR3 is built from 14 residues. Here the CDR3 DNA reads TGTGCCAGCAGCTTACCAGGGTATGGCAATGAGCAGTTCTTC. Encoded protein: CASSLPGYGNEQFF.

CDR3 in DNA: TGCAGCGTTAAGGAGGGGATAAGCAATCAGCCCCAGCATTTT. It specifies CSVKEGISNQPQHF. The genes are TRBV29-1 and TRBJ1-5; the D gene is possibly TRBD1 (5 bases). This CDR3 has 14 amino acids. V lost 5 bases, J lost 1 base, and 12 bases lay in between. Germline CDR1 is SQVTM and CDR2 is ANQGSEA.

This chain joins TRBV18 and TRBJ1-3, with TRBD1 as a possible D gene (6 bases). This CDR3 contains 14 residues. Germline CDR1 KGHSH, CDR2 LQKENI. V was cut by 6 bases and J by 1 base, with 10 bases left in between. CDR3 region: CASSIDRSGNTIYF. As DNA, the CDR3 is TGTGCCAGCTCGATCGACAGGTCTGGAAACACCATATATTTT. Variable domain in full (rest from reference TRBV18 and TRBJ1-3): NAGVMQNPRHLVRRRGQEARLRCSPMKGHSHVYWYRQLPEEGLKFMVYLQKENIIDESGMPKERFSAEFPKEGPSILRIQQVVRGDSAAYFCASSIDRSGNTIYFGEGSWLTVV.

CDR3 DNA: TGCGCCAGCAGCTTGACGACCGGGGAAAAACTGTTTTTT. Encoded protein: CASSLTTGEKLFF. This chain uses TRBV5-1 with TRBJ1-4; D is ambiguous. Deletions cut 1 base from V and 8 bases from J, with 9 bases between. CDR3 length: 13 residues. CDR1 is SGHRS, CDR2 YFSETQ, per germline.

This chain connects TRBV18 to TRBJ2-4; unclear D gene. Per the germline V gene, CDR1 is KGHSH and CDR2 is LQKENI. V lost 3 bases to trimming and J lost 0 bases, with 21 bases between them. The CDR3 is 19 residues long. The CDR3 nucleotides read TGTGCCAGCTCACCCCCCAACCCACGACACCAACTAGCCAAAAACATTCAGTACTTC. Translated: CASSPPNPRHQLAKNIQYF.

The genes are TRBV7-2 and TRBJ1-2, with D perhaps matching TRBD1 (6 bases). The CDR3 is made up of 13 amino acids. V lost 3 bases to trimming and J lost 5 bases, with 10 bases between them. Germline loops: CDR1 SGHTA, CDR2 FQGNSA. The CDR3 is CASSFWGLYGYTF. The CDR3 DNA sequence: TGTGCCAGCAGCTTCTGGGGGCTATATGGCTACACCTTC.

The rearrangement joins TRBV1 to TRBJ2-3; TRBD2 is the table's D call, not checked against the DNA. TRBV1 is described as a pseudogene. The CDR3 contains 18 residues. CDR3 nucleotides: TGCACCAGCAGCCAAGATTGTAGCTCTAGCGGGGAGACAGATACGCAGTATTTT. Translated: CTSSQDCSSSGETDTQYF.

The chain uses TRBV5-1 and TRBJ2-7; D perhaps matches TRBD2 (5 bases). Germline CDR1 is SGHRS and CDR2 is YFSETQ. The V and J ends lost 2 bases and 1 base respectively, with 7 bases between them. The CDR3 consists of 13 residues. As DNA, the CDR3 is TGCGCCAGCAGCTTAAGGGAGTCCTACGAGCAGTACTTC. Amino acids: CASSLRESYEQYF. The whole variable domain, remainder taken from reference TRBV5-1 and TRBJ2-7, is KAGVTQTPRYLIKTRGQQVTLSCSPISGHRSVSWYQQTPGQGLQFLFEYFSETQRNKGNFPGRFSGRQFSNSRSEMNVSTLELGDSALYLCASSLRESYEQYFGPGTRLTVT.